This T cell receptor beta chain comes out of a study of lymphopenia after photon versus proton radiotherapy. Germline CDR1 and CDR2: SSHAT and FNYEAQ (reference sequence). Deletions cut 1 base from V and 12 bases from J, with 14 bases between. There are 13 residues in the CDR3. This clone is medium-sized (0.01 to 0.1%) in the sample. Generated by immunoSEQ multiplex PCR, the TCRdb table keeps only in-frame clones and is missing some. The data show roughly 41,000 clones, about 84% seen once. This sequence joins TRBV7-7 and TRBJ2-3; D possibly corresponds to TRBD2 (5 bases). The sequences come from peripheral blood, collected from a patient treated with photon-based radiotherapy. This sequence was found in a man aged 50-60 years with gastric cancer. The CDR3 DNA is TGTGCCAGCAGCTTAGTCCCGACGGGGTTACAGTATTTT. Encoded protein: CASSLVPTGLQYF. Complete variable domain (other parts from reference TRBV7-7 and TRBJ2-3): GAGVSQSPRYKVTKRGQDVTLRCDPISSHATLYWYQQALGQGPEFLTYFNYEAQPDKSGLPSDRFSAERPEGSISTLTIQRTEQRDSAMYRCASSLVPTGLQYFGPGTRLTVL.